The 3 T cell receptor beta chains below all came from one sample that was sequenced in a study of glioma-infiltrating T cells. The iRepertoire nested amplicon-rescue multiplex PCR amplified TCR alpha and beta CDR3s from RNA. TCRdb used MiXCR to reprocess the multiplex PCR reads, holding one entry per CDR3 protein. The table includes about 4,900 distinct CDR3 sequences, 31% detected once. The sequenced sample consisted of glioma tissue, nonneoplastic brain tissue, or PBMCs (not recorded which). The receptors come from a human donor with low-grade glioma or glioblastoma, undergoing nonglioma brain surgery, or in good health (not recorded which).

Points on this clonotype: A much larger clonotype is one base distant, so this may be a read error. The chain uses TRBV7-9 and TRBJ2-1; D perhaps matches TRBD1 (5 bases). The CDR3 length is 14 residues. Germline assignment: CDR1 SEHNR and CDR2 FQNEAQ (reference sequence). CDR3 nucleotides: TGTGCCAGCAGCTTTCCCGAAGGGGCTTATGAGCAGTTATTC. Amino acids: CASSFPEGAYEQLF.

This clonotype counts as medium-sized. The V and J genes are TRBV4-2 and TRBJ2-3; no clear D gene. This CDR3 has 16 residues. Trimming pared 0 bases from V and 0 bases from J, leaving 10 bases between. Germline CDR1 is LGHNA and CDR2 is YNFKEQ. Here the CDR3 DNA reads TGTGCCAGCAGCCAAGAATCCCTATTTAGCACAGATACGCAGTATTTT. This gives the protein CASSQESLFSTDTQYF.

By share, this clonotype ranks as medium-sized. The CDR3 DNA is TGTGCCAGCAGCCCCTCGGACACCAATCAGCCCCAGCATTTT. Translation gives CASSPSDTNQPQHF. The chain links TRBV3-1 to TRBJ1-5, with TRBD1 as a possible D gene (5 bases). Trimming shortened V by 4 bases and J by 3 bases, and 10 bases separated the two germline ends. From germline, CDR1 is LGHDT and CDR2 YNNKEL (reference sequence). This CDR3 is built from 14 residues. Together with reference TRBV3-1 and TRBJ1-5, the CDR3 gives the full variable domain: DTAVSQTPKYLVTQMGNDKSIKCEQNLGHDTMYWYKQDSKKFLKIMFSYNNKELIINETVPNRFSPKSPDKAHLNLHINSLELGDSAVYFCASSPSDTNQPQHFGDGTRLSIL.